Shown below are 14 T cell receptor beta chains from a single sample sequenced in a study of T cell responses to AZD1222 COVID-19 vaccine (dated by TCRdb to about 2021). Receptor libraries were prepared by the immunoSEQ multiplex PCR assay. This immuneACCESS table, as held by TCRdb, lists in-frame sequences with V and J called but not all clones. Of the missing ones, under half trace to an unresolved V gene in checked studies; the others have no known cause. Within this sample are about 140,000 clones, with around 90% of them counted one time only. Of the sample, roughly 1.8% is held by the ten largest clones. The time point label corresponds to: baseline before first vaccination. The sequencing used peripheral blood, collected on day 0 of AZD1222 vaccination. These receptors came from an adult in good health.

V gene TRBV11-2 combines with J gene TRBJ1-3; D gene ambiguous. Trimming stripped 6 bases from V and 5 bases from J, with 17 bases between. Germline V gene sequence: CDR1 SGHAT, CDR2 FQNNGV. This CDR3 has 15 amino acids. The CDR3 DNA reads TGTGCCAGCAGACGAACCCGGGCCCCTCGAAACACCATATATTTT. Its translation: CASRRTRAPRNTIYF.

V is TRBV30 and J is TRBJ1-5; D gene unclear. V was cut by 0 bases and J by 0 bases, with 9 bases left in between. The CDR3 consists of 15 residues. Germline CDR1 and CDR2: GTSNPN and SVGIG (reference sequence). CDR3 nucleotides: TGTGCCTGGAGTGTTAACGGTTATAGCAATCAGCCCCAGCATTTT. Translation gives CAWSVNGYSNQPQHF.

The chain is built from TRBV28 and TRBJ1-5, with 10 bases matching TRBD1. The germline gives CDR1 MDHEN, CDR2 SYDVKM. Trimming removed 3 bases from V and 4 bases from J; junction bases left unmatched: 12. This CDR3 spans 18 amino acids. As DNA, the CDR3 is TGTGCCAGCAGTTTCTACCTGTCGGGACAGGGGCGGAATCAGCCCCAGCATTTT. The encoded protein is CASSFYLSGQGRNQPQHF.

J is TRBJ2-1 and V is TRBV6-5, with 10 bases lining up with TRBD2. This CDR3 contains 15 residues. Germline loops: CDR1 MNHEY, CDR2 SVGAGI. J gave up 8 bases and V 3 bases, and 7 bases lay outside the gene matches. The chain's CDR3 is CASSYTGLASDEQFF. CDR3 nucleotides: TGTGCCAGCAGTTATACGGGACTAGCGAGCGATGAGCAGTTCTTC.

This clone was seen a single time. The chain recombines TRBV7-2 with TRBJ2-3; the D gene could be TRBD1 or TRBD2 (5 bases each). This CDR3 is built from 13 residues. Trimming removed 2 bases at V and 4 bases at J, with 7 bases between. CDR1 SGHTA and CDR2 FQGNSA come from the germline V gene. CDR3 DNA: TGTGCCAGCAGCTTACAGGGAGCAGATACGCAGTATTTT. Its protein is CASSLQGADTQYF.

J is TRBJ1-3 and V is TRBV18; D is unclear. This CDR3 region has 18 residues. V lost 3 bases and J 2 bases, leaving 20 bases between the germline ends. CDR1 KGHSH and CDR2 LQKENI come from the germline V gene. CDR3 loop: CASSPLGSTPSAGNTIYF. CDR3 bases: TGTGCCAGCTCACCGCTTGGGTCCACTCCCAGCGCTGGAAACACCATATATTTT. The full variable domain, its missing parts supplied by reference TRBV18 and TRBJ1-3, is NAGVMQNPRHLVRRRGQEARLRCSPMKGHSHVYWYRQLPEEGLKFMVYLQKENIIDESGMPKERFSAEFPKEGPSILRIQQVVRGDSAAYFCASSPLGSTPSAGNTIYFGEGSWLTVV.

The rearrangement links TRBV6-4 to TRBJ2-6, with D unresolved. CDR1 is MRHNA and CDR2 is SNTAGT in the germline V gene. Trimming pared 8 bases from V and 0 bases from J, leaving 8 bases between. The CDR3 consists of 14 residues. CDR3 in amino acids: CASSETSGANVLTF. For the CDR3, the DNA is TGTGCCAGCTCGGAGACCTCTGGGGCCAACGTCCTGACTTTC.

This clone was counted once. The gene calls are TRBV12-3 or TRBV12-4 and TRBJ1-5, with a weak D call TRBD1 (6 bases). The CDR3 sequence is 13 residues long. V shed 5 bases and J shed 4 bases, with 9 bases lying between them. The CDR3 sequence: CASSTGQNQPQHF. The CDR3 region has the DNA TGTGCCAGCAGTACCGGACAGAATCAGCCCCAGCATTTT.

This rearrangement joins TRBV28 to TRBJ2-1; 12 bases match TRBD2. The CDR3 sequence is 19 residues long. CDR1 is MDHEN, CDR2 SYDVKM, per germline. V trimming: 6 bases; J trimming: 5 bases; junction bases outside the gene matches: 17. The CDR3 here is CASSSSGLAGRSKNNEQFF. The CDR3 DNA reads as TGTGCCAGCAGCTCTTCAGGACTAGCGGGAAGGTCGAAGAACAATGAGCAGTTCTTC.

V is TRBV2 and J is TRBJ2-5, with 14 bases aligning to TRBD2. In germline, CDR1 is SNHLY, CDR2 FYNNEI. Trimming cost V 7 bases and J 4 bases; bases outside gene matches: 5. The CDR3 covers 15 residues. The CDR3 coding sequence is TGTGCCAGCACCGGACTAGCGGGAGGTTTAGAGACCCAGTACTTC. Protein sequence: CASTGLAGGLETQYF.

The chain couples TRBV5-1 to TRBJ2-3; 9 nucleotides align to TRBD2. J was trimmed by 0 bases and V by 2 bases; bases with no gene match: 1. This CDR3 spans 15 amino acids. Germline assignment: CDR1 SGHRS and CDR2 YFSETQ. The CDR3, as DNA: TGCGCCAGCAGCTTAACTAGCGGGAGCACAGATACGCAGTATTTT. It translates to CASSLTSGSTDTQYF.

CDR3 in DNA: TGTGCCAGCAGTCCTAGGGTGAACACTGAAGCTTTCTTT. Translated, it gives CASSPRVNTEAFF. The V gene is TRBV6-5, the J gene TRBJ1-1; the D is unclear. Trimming removed 5 bases at V and 0 bases at J, with 7 bases between. Germline CDR1 reads MNHEY; CDR2 reads SVGAGI. The CDR3 is 13 residues long.

This clone was detected only a few times. The V call is TRBV5-1, the J call TRBJ2-5; D is perhaps TRBD1 (5 bases). V lost 7 bases and J lost 2, with 15 bases in between. There are 14 residues in the CDR3. Germline-derived CDR1 and CDR2 are SGHRS and YFSETQ. CDR3 in DNA: TGCGCCAGCCGGCAGGGAAGTGGACAAGAGACCCAGTACTTC. Residues: CASRQGSGQETQYF.

This clone was detected a few times. This chain uses TRBV4-1 with TRBJ2-7; possibly TRBD1 or TRBD2 for D (5 bases each). The CDR3 is 16 amino acids. Looked up from germline, CDR1 is MGHRA and CDR2 is YSYEKL. Deletions cut 6 bases from V and 0 bases from J, with 18 bases between. CDR3 loop: CASSPGTGLSSYEQYF. Here the CDR3 DNA reads TGCGCCAGCAGTCCCGGGACGGGCCTGTCCTCCTACGAGCAGTACTTC.